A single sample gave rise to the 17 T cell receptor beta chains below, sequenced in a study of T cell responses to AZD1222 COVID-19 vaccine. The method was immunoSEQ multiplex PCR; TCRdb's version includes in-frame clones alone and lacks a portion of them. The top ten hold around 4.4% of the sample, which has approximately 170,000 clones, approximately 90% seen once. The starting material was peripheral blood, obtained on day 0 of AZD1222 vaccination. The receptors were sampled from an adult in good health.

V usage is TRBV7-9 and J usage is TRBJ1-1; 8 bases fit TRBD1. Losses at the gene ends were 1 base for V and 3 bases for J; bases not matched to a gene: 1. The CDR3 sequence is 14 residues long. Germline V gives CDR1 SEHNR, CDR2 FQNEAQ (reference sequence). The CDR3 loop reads CASSLVQGDTEAFF. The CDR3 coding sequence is TGTGCCAGCAGCTTAGTACAGGGGGACACTGAAGCTTTCTTT.

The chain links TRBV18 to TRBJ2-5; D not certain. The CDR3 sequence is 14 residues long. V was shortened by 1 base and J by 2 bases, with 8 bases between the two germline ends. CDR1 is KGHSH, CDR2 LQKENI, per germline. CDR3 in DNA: TGTGCCAGCTCACCACTGGACGTTCAAGAGACCCAGTACTTC. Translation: CASSPLDVQETQYF.

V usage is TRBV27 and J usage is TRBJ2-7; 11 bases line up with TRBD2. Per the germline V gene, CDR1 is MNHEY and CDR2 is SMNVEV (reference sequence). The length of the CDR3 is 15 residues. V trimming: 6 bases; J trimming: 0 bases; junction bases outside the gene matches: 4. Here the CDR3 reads CASRELAGGSYEQYF. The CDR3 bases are TGTGCCAGCAGGGAGCTAGCGGGAGGCTCCTACGAGCAGTACTTC.

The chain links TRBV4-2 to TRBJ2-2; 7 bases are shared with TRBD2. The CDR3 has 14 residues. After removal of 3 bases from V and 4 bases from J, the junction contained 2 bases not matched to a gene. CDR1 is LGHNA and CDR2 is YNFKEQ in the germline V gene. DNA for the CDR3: TGTGCCAGCAGCCAGGGACTACGCACCGGGGAGCTGTTTTTT. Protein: CASSQGLRTGELFF.

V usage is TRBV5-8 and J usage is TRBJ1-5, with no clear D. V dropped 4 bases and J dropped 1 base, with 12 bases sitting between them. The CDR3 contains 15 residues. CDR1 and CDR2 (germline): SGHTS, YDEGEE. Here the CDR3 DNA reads TGTGCCAGCAGCCCTGGGATGAAGAGCAATCAGCCCCAGCATTTT. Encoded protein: CASSPGMKSNQPQHF.

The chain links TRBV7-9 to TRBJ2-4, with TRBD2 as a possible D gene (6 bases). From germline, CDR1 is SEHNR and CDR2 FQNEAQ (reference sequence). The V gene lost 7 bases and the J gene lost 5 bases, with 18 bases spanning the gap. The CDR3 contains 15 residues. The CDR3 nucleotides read TGTGCCAGCACCCCTATAGGGACTTTCCAAAACATTCAGTACTTC. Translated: CASTPIGTFQNIQYF.

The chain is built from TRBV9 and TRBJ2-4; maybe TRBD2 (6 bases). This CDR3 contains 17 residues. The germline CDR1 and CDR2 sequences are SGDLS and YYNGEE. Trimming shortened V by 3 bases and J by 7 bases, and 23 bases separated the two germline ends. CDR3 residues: CASSESWTTFGVNIQYF. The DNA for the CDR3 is TGTGCCAGCAGCGAATCGTGGACTACTTTTGGGGTGAACATTCAGTACTTC.

The CDR3, as DNA: TGCAGCGTTGGGTTTGCCCTGAACACTGAAGCTTTCTTT. Protein: CSVGFALNTEAFF. The gene calls are TRBV29-1 and TRBJ1-1; D ambiguous. CDR3 length equals 13 residues. From germline, CDR1 is SQVTM and CDR2 ANQGSEA. Deletions cut 4 bases from V and 0 bases from J, with 9 bases between.

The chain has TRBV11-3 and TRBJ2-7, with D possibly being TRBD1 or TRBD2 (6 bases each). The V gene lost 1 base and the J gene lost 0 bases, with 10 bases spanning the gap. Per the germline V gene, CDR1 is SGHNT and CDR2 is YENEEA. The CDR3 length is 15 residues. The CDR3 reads CASSLGRGSSYEQYF. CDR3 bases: TGTGCCAGCAGCTTAGGGAGGGGGAGCTCCTACGAGCAGTACTTC.

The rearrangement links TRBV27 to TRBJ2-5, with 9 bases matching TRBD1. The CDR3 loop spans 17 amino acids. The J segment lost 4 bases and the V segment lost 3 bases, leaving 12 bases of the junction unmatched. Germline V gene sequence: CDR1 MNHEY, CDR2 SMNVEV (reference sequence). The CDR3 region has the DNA TGTGCCAGCAGTTTGGAGTACAGGGGGCAAGGGGGAGAGACCCAGTACTTC. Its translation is CASSLEYRGQGGETQYF.

The CDR3 coding sequence is TGTGCCAGCAAAGGGACAGATAATTCACCCCTCCACTTT. It codes for CASKGTDNSPLHF. This rearrangement joins TRBV27 to TRBJ1-6; 7 nucleotides match TRBD1. Per the germline V gene, CDR1 is MNHEY and CDR2 is SMNVEV (reference sequence). V shed 7 bases and J 5 bases; nucleotides not matched to a gene: 2. The CDR3 has 13 residues.

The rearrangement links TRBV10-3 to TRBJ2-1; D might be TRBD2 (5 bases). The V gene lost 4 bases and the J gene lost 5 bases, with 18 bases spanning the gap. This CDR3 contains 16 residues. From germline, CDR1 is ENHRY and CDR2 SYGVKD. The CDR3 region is CAISVIPSSLHNEQFF. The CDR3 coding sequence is TGTGCCATCAGTGTGATTCCTAGCTCGTTACACAATGAGCAGTTCTTC.

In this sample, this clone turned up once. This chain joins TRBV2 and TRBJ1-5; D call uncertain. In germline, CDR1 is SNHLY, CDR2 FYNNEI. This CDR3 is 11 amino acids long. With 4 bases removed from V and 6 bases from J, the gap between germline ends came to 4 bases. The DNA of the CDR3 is TGTGCCAGCAGTGTAGGTCAGCCCCAGCATTTT. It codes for CASSVGQPQHF. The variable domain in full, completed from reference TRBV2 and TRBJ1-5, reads EPEVTQTPSHQVTQMGQEVILRCVPISNHLYFYWYRQILGQKVEFLVSFYNNEISEKSEIFDDQFSVERPDGSNFTLKIRSTKLEDSAMYFCASSVGQPQHFGDGTRLSIL.

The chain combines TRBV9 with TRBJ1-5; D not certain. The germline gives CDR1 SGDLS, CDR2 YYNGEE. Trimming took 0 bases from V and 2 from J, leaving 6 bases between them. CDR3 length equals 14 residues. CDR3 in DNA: TGTGCCAGCAGCGTAGGGATGCGCAATCAGCCCCAGCATTTT. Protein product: CASSVGMRNQPQHF. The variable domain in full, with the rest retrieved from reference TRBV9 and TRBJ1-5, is DSGVTQTPKHLITATGQRVTLRCSPRSGDLSVYWYQQSLDQGLQFLIQYYNGEERAKGNILERFSAQQFPDLHSELNLSSLELGDSALYFCASSVGMRNQPQHFGDGTRLSIL.

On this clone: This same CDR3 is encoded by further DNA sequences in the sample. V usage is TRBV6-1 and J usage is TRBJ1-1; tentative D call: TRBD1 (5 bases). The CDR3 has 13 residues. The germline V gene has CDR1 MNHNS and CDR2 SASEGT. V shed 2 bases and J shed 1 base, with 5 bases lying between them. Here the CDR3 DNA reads TGTGCCAGCAGTGAACAGGGGAACACTGAAGCTTTCTTT. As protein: CASSEQGNTEAFF.

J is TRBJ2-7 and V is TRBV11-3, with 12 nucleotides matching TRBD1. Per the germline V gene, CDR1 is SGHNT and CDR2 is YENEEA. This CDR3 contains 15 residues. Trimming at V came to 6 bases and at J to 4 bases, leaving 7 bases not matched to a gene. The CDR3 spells CASSDWGQGAYEQYF. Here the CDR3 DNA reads TGTGCCAGCAGTGACTGGGGACAGGGGGCTTACGAGCAGTACTTC.

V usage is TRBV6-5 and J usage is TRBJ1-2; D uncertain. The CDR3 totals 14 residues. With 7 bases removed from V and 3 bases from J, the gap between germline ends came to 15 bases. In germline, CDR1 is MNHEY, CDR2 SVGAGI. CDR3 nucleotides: TGTGCCAGCATGAAGTGGGCGATGGACTATGGCTACACCTTC. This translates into CASMKWAMDYGYTF.